This TCR beta chain originates from a study of cytomegalovirus exposure and HLA in healthy donors. On this clone itself: Its specificity is unknown.

Findings of the study overall: Fewer N-insertions than the 666-donor mean were reportedly shown by an Asian-associated ancestry cluster in a later analysis. Later work found that TCR association rates differed between HLA loci; DRB1 had the most and HLA-C the fewest. The HLA-A and HLA-B alleles of most subjects were reportedly predicted accurately from TCR beta sequences.

The length of the CDR3 is 12 residues. Trimming shortened V by 1 base and J by 9 bases, and 9 bases separated the two germline ends. Germline-derived CDR1 and CDR2 are SGHVS and FQNEAQ. PCR amplification relied on 60 Vbeta primers (plus 13 Jbeta primers). Method: immunoSEQ multiplex PCR; TCRdb's copy keeps in-frame clones and lacks some. The repertoire holds about 160,000 clones, 75% seen once, with 3% in the top ten. This sequence was found in a woman aged 45-65 years in good health and CMV-seropositive. The sample was PBMCs. The chain recombines TRBV7-8 with TRBJ1-1; D unclear. The CDR3 coding sequence is TGTGCCAGCAGCTTAGACGGAGGAAAAGCTTTCTTT. Translation gives CASSLDGGKAFF. The whole variable domain, filled in from reference TRBV7-8 and TRBJ1-1, reads GAGVSQSPRYKVAKRGQDVALRCDPISGHVSLFWYQQALGQGPEFLTYFQNEAQLDKSGLPSDRFFAERPEGSVSTLKIQRTQQEDSAVYLCASSLDGGKAFFGQGTRLTVV.